This T cell receptor (beta chain) was recovered during a study of T cell repertoires in cytomegalovirus infection. At the level of the study: CMV infection plus the matching HLA type was flagged by public TCR beta signatures.

The study's findings and limits: CMV-specific TCR beta clonotypes restricted by HLA-C were the ones dominating the ex vivo response. Summed frequency of public TCR beta families distinguished CMV carriers with the relevant HLA.

MiXCR, run by TCRdb on the reads, gives a single entry per CDR3 protein. This sample has over 250,000 distinct CDR3 sequences, with 20% to 25% found just once. After removal of 8 bases from V and 11 bases from J, the junction contained 9 bases not matched to a gene. Germline values: CDR1 MNHEY, CDR2 SVGEGT. This CDR3 has 14 residues. As concerns this clonotype: Its antigen is undetermined.

Sequenced here: cultured PBMCs, sampled from culture after CMV antigen stimulation. This sequence was found in a human donor in good health (CMV status not recorded). Some clones in this sample may be carry-over from other donors' samples. The chain is built from TRBV6-2 or TRBV6-3 and TRBJ2-1, with 13 bases identical to TRBD2. The CDR3: CASELAGGPSQQFF. The CDR3, as DNA: TGTGCCAGCGAACTAGCGGGAGGGCCAAGTCAGCAGTTCTTC.